Presented here are 13 T cell receptor beta chains from one specimen sequenced in a study of STAT5B mutations in CD4+ large granular lymphocyte leukemia (dated by TCRdb to 2022 to 2024). Library generation was performed with the immunoSEQ multiplex PCR assay. The table was pulled from immuneACCESS by TCRdb, which kept in-frame rearrangements only. Such tables lose some clones; where checked, under half of the loss comes from unresolved V genes, and the rest has no known cause. The sample table lists tens of thousands of clones, roughly 84% of them with a count of one. The ten top clones hold about 0.33% of the sample. The material sequenced was CD4+ T cells from blood buffy coats. The receptors stem from a human donor in good health.

The J gene is TRBJ1-5, the V gene TRBV2, with unresolved D. The CDR3 extends over 15 amino acids. V lost 2 bases and J lost 0, with 8 bases in between. Germline CDR1 reads SNHLY; CDR2 reads FYNNEI. CDR3 amino acids: CASSEFQYSNQPQHF. The CDR3 DNA reads as TGTGCCAGCAGTGAATTTCAGTATAGCAATCAGCCCCAGCATTTT.

The chain couples TRBV6-5 to TRBJ2-7; D could derive from TRBD1 or TRBD2 (5 bases each). This CDR3 is built from 13 residues. CDR1 is MNHEY, CDR2 SVGAGI, per germline. Trimming shortened V by 9 bases and J by 2 bases, and 14 bases separated the two germline ends. The CDR3 sequence is CASSRDPTYEQYF. CDR3 bases: TGTGCCAGTTCCCGGGACCCAACCTACGAGCAGTACTTC.

A word on this clone: Sequence at one end of the junction differs from germline and may be a read error. The gene calls are TRBV5-1 and TRBJ2-1; TRBD2 is a possible D gene (6 bases). This CDR3 has 11 residues. Germline CDR1 is SGHRS and CDR2 is YFSETQ. CDR3: CASSSPGLRLF. CDR3 in DNA: TGCGCCAGCAGCTCCCCGGGACTCCGGCTCTTC.

This clone was found once. V and J are TRBV6-5 and TRBJ2-2; perhaps TRBD1 as D (5 bases). Germline V gene lookup returns CDR1 MNHEY and CDR2 SVGAGI. CDR3 length equals 15 residues. Trimming cost V 0 bases and J 8 bases, with 13 bases left between them. CDR3 in DNA: TGTGCCAGCAGTTACTCCCCACAGGTCTCAGGGGAGCTGTTTTTT. Protein sequence: CASSYSPQVSGELFF.

V and J are TRBV2 and TRBJ2-4; weak D call: TRBD2 (5 bases). CDR1 and CDR2 from the germline V gene are SNHLY and FYNNEI. Trimming left V 6 bases short and J 0 bases short, with 9 bases between. The CDR3 has 14 residues. The CDR3 nucleotides read TGTGCCAGCAGCCAGGCGGGAGCCAAAAACATTCAGTACTTC. Translation: CASSQAGAKNIQYF.

This clone was counted a few times. V and J are TRBV7-8 and TRBJ1-5, with D tentatively TRBD1 (6 bases). The CDR3 consists of 14 residues. Germline CDR1 reads SGHVS; CDR2 reads FQNEAQ. V dropped 3 bases and J dropped 5 bases, with 11 bases sitting between them. The CDR3 DNA follows: TGTGCCAGCAGCTTCCGGACAGAGGATCAGCCCCAGCATTTT. It encodes CASSFRTEDQPQHF.

This chain uses TRBV2 with TRBJ2-6; 10 bases are shared with TRBD1. Germline trimming cut 6 bases from V and 4 bases from J; bases unmatched to any gene: 12. The V gene's germline CDR1 is SNHLY and CDR2 FYNNEI. The CDR3 has 18 amino acids. This chain's CDR3 is CASRAPGQGSSGANVLTF. CDR3 sequence (DNA): TGTGCCAGCAGAGCTCCGGGACAGGGGTCGTCGGGGGCCAACGTCCTGACTTTC.

The rearrangement links TRBV30 to TRBJ1-4; no clear D gene. This CDR3 has 13 residues. Germline assignment: CDR1 GTSNPN and CDR2 SVGIG (reference sequence). Between the trimmed V and J ends, which lost 1 base and 7 bases, there was a span of 10 bases. The CDR3 DNA reads TGTGCCTGGAGTGACCCGGGGTTTGAAAAACTGTTTTTT. Amino acids: CAWSDPGFEKLFF. Filled out from reference TRBV30 and TRBJ1-4, the complete variable domain reads SQTIHQWPATLVQPVGSPLSLECTVEGTSNPNLYWYRQAAGRGLQLLFYSVGIGQISSEVPQNLSASRPQDRQFILSSKKLLLSDSGFYLCAWSDPGFEKLFFGSGTQLSVL.

The V and J genes are TRBV5-4 and TRBJ2-1; 7 bases align to TRBD2. V dropped 4 bases and J dropped 6; count of bases not matched to a gene: 10. CDR1 SGHNT and CDR2 YYREEE come from the germline V gene (reference sequence). The CDR3 loop spans 15 amino acids. CDR3 sequence reads: CASSQAGWSGNEQFF. In DNA, the CDR3 is TGTGCCAGCAGCCAAGCGGGGTGGTCTGGCAATGAGCAGTTCTTC.

This chain joins TRBV6-5 and TRBJ1-5, with D hard to call. The CDR3 contains 13 residues. V shed 5 bases and J shed 8 bases, with 13 bases lying between them. Germline V lookup: CDR1 MNHEY, CDR2 SVGAGI. The CDR3 DNA is TGTGCCAGCAGTGTAGGGCCGCCTGAGCCCCAGCATTTT. Protein product: CASSVGPPEPQHF.

This clone has just one count. The J gene is TRBJ1-5, the V gene TRBV5-1; 12 positions match TRBD1. With V trimmed by 4 bases and J by 6 bases, 5 bases remained unmatched. CDR1 is SGHRS and CDR2 is YFSETQ in the germline V gene. The CDR3 is 15 amino acids. The CDR3 nucleotides are TGCGCCAGCAGCACGGGACAGGGGGCGGGTCAGCCCCAGCATTTT. Its translation: CASSTGQGAGQPQHF.

This chain uses TRBV27 with TRBJ1-2; D not resolved. The germline V and J ends were trimmed by 3 bases and 4 bases, with 9 bases remaining between them. The CDR3 totals 13 residues. Germline-derived CDR1 and CDR2 are MNHEY and SMNVEV (reference sequence). CDR3 sequence reads: CASSLEGTYGYTF. For the CDR3, the DNA is TGTGCCAGCAGTTTGGAGGGCACCTATGGCTACACCTTC.

This sequence joins TRBV7-6 and TRBJ2-2; 10 positions match TRBD1. In germline, CDR1 is SGHVS, CDR2 FNYEAQ. The CDR3 runs 16 residues. V gave up 3 bases and J gave up 2 bases; unmatched junction bases: 3. CDR3 DNA sequence: TGTGCCAGCAGCTTCCGGGACAGGGGAAACACCGGGGAGCTGTTTTTT. Amino acids: CASSFRDRGNTGELFF.